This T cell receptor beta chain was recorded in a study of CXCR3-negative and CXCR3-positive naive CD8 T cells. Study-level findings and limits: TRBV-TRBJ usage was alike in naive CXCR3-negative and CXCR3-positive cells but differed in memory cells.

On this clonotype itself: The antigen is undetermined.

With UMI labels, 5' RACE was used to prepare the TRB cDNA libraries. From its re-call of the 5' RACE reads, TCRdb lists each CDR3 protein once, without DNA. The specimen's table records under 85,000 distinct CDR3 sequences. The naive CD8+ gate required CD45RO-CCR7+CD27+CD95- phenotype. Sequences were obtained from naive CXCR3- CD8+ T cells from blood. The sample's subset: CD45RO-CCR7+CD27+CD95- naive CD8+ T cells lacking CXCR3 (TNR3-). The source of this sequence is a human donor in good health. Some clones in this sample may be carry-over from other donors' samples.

The chain's CDR3 is CASSYPNTEAFF. The V gene is TRBV6-2 or TRBV6-3, the J gene TRBJ1-1. CDR3 size: 12 residues. Germline lookup yields CDR1 MNHEY and CDR2 SVGEGT.